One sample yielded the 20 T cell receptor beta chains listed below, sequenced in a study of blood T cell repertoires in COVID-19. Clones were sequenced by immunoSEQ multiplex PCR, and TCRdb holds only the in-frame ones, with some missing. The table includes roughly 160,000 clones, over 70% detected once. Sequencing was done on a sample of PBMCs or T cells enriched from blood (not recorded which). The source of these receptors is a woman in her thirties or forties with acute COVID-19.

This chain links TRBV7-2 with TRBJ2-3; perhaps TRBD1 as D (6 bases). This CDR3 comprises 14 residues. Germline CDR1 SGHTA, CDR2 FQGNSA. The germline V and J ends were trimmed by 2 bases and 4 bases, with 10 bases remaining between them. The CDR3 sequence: CASSLMGAADTQYF. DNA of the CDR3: TGTGCCAGCAGCTTAATGGGGGCGGCAGATACGCAGTATTTT. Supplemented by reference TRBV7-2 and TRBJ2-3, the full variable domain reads GAGVSQSPSNKVTEKGKDVELRCDPISGHTALYWYRQSLGQGLEFLIYFQGNSAPDKSGLPSDRFSAERTGGSVSTLTIQRTQQEDSAVYLCASSLMGAADTQYFGPGTRLTVL.

CDR3 coding DNA: TGTGCCAGCAGTTGGTCCCCGGACAGCGGCTACACCTTC. Its translation: CASSWSPDSGYTF. The chain combines TRBV12-3 or TRBV12-4 with TRBJ1-2; possibly TRBD1 for D (6 bases). V lost 4 bases and J 8 bases, leaving 14 bases between the germline ends. CDR3 size: 13 residues.

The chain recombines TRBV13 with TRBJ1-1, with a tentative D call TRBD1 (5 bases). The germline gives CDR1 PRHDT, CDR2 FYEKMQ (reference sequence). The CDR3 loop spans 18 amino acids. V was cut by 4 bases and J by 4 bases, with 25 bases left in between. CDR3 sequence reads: CASSYRRALRDLGTEAFF. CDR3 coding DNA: TGTGCCAGCAGCTACCGCCGGGCGCTCCGGGACTTGGGCACTGAAGCTTTCTTT.

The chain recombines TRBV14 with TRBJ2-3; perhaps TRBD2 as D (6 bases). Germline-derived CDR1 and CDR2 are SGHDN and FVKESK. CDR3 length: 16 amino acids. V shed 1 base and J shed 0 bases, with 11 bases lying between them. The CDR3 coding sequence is TGTGCCAGCAGCCAAGTTCAGCGGGCTAGCACAGATACGCAGTATTTT. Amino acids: CASSQVQRASTDTQYF. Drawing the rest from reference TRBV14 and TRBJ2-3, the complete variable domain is EAGVTQFPSHSVIEKGQTVTLRCDPISGHDNLYWYRRVMGKEIKFLLHFVKESKQDESGMPNNRFLAERTGGTYSTLKVQPAELEDSGVYFCASSQVQRASTDTQYFGPGTRLTVL.

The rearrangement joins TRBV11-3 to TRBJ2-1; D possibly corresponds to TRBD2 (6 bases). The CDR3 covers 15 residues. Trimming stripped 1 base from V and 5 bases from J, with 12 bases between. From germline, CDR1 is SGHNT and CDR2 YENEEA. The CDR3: CASSLVAGSDNEQFF. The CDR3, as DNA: TGTGCCAGCAGCTTAGTGGCGGGGTCCGACAATGAGCAGTTCTTC.

The CDR3 loop reads CAIRSDSSYEQYF. The CDR3 DNA sequence: TGTGCCATCAGATCGGACAGCTCCTACGAGCAGTACTTC. V and J are TRBV10-3 and TRBJ2-7; a possible D gene is TRBD1 (6 bases). The CDR3 spans 13 residues. V was shortened by 6 bases and J by 0 bases, with 9 bases between the two germline ends. Germline CDR1 ENHRY, CDR2 SYGVKD.

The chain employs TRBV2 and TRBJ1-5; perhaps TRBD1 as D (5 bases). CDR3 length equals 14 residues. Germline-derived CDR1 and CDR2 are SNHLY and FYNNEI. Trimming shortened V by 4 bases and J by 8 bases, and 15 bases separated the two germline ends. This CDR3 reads CASSGGQGVKPQHF. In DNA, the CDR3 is TGTGCCAGCAGTGGAGGTCAGGGCGTAAAGCCCCAGCATTTT.

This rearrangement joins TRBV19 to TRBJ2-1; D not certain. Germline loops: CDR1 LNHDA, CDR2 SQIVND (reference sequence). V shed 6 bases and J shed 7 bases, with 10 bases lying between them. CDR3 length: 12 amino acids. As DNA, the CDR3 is TGTGCCAGTAGCAACTTGCGGAATGAGCAGTTCTTC. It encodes CASSNLRNEQFF.

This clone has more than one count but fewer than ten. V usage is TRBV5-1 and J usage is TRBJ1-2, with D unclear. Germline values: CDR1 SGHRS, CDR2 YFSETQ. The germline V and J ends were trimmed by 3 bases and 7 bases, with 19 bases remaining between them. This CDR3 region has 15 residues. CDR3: CASSSLDGGMGGYTF. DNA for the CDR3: TGCGCCAGCAGCTCCCTGGACGGAGGCATGGGTGGCTACACCTTC. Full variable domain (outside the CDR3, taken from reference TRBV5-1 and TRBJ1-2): KAGVTQTPRYLIKTRGQQVTLSCSPISGHRSVSWYQQTPGQGLQFLFEYFSETQRNKGNFPGRFSGRQFSNSRSEMNVSTLELGDSALYLCASSSLDGGMGGYTFGSGTRLTVV.

The CDR3 DNA is TGTGCCATCAGTGAGTCGAATCGGGACATTCAGTACTTC. It is translated as CAISESNRDIQYF. The chain has TRBV10-3 and TRBJ2-4; D is unclear. This CDR3 comprises 13 residues. Between the trimmed V and J ends, which lost 0 bases and 8 bases, there was a span of 8 bases. Germline CDR1 and CDR2: ENHRY and SYGVKD.

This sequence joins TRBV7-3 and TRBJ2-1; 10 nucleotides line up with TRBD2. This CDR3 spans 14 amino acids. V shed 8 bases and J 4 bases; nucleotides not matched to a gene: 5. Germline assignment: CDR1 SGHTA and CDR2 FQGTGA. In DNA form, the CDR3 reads TGTGCCAGCTATCCTAGCGGGAGTTACAATGAGCAGTTCTTC. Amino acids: CASYPSGSYNEQFF.

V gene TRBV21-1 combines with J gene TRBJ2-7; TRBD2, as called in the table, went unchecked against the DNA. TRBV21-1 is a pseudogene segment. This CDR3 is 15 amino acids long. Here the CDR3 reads CASSKFEGDTYEQYV. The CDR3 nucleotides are TGTGCCAGCAGCAAATTCGAGGGAGACACCTACGAGCAGTACGTC.

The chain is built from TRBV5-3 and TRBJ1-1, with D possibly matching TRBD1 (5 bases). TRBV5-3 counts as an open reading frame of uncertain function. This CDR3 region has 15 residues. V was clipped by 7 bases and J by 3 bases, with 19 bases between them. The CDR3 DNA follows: TGTGCCAGATGCCTCTTAGGGGAGGCGGACACTGAAGCTTTCTTT. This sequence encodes CARCLLGEADTEAFF.

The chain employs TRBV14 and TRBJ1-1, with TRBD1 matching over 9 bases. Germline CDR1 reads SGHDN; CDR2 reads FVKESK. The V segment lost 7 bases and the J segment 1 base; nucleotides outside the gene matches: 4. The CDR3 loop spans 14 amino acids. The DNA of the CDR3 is TGTGCCAGCAACCAGGGACAGGGGAACACTGAAGCTTTCTTT. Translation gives CASNQGQGNTEAFF.

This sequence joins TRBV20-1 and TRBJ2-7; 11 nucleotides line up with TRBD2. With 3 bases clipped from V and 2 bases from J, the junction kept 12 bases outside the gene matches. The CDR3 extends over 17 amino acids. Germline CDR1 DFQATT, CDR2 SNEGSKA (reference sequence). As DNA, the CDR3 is TGCAGTGCTAGTATGCTAGCGGGAGGATCATTCACCTACGAGCAGTACGTC. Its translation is CSASMLAGGSFTYEQYV.

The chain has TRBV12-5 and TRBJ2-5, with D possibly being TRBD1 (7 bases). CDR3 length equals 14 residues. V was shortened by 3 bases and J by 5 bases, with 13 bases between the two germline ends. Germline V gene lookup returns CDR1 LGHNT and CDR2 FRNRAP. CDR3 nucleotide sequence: TGTGCTAGTGGTTTAGGAGGGGGCAGGGAGACCCAGTACTTC. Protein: CASGLGGGRETQYF.

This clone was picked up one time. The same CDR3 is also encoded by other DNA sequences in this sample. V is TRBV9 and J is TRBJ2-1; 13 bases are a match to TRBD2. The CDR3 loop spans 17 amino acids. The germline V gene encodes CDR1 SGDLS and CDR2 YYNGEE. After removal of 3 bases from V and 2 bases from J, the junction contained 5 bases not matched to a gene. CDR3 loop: CASSAGLAGETYNEQFF. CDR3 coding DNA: TGTGCCAGCAGCGCCGGACTAGCGGGAGAAACCTACAATGAGCAGTTCTTC.

CDR3 loop: CASSSGTDYGYTF. DNA of the CDR3: TGTGCCAGCAGCTCCGGGACAGACTATGGCTACACCTTC. The chain carries TRBV7-9 and TRBJ1-2; 7 bases fit TRBD1. Unmatched junction bases numbered 2, after V lost 4 bases and J lost 3 bases. The V gene's germline CDR1 is SEHNR and CDR2 FQNEAQ (reference sequence). This CDR3 comprises 13 residues.

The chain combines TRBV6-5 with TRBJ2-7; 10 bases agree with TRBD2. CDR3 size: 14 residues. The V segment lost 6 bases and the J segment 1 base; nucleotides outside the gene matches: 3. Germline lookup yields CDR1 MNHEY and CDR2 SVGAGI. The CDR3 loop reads CASRGLAVSYEQYF. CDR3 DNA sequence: TGTGCCAGCAGAGGACTAGCGGTATCCTACGAGCAGTACTTC.

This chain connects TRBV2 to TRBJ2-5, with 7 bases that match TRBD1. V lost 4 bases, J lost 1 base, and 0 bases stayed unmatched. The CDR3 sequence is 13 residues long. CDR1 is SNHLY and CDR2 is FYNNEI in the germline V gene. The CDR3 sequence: CASSGQGQETQYF. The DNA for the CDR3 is TGTGCCAGCAGTGGACAGGGCCAAGAGACCCAGTACTTC.